The rows below give T cell receptor beta chains drawn from one sample of a study of T cell repertoires in cytomegalovirus infection. No antigens are known for them. TCRdb re-analysed the reads in MiXCR, keeping a single row per CDR3 protein. There are approximately 270,000 distinct CDR3 sequences in the sample; less than 25% occur only once, and roughly 20% lies in the top ten. The sample consisted of cultured PBMCs, taken from culture after CMV antigen stimulation. The receptor source for this set is a human donor in good health (CMV status not recorded). Some clones in this sample may be carry-over from other donors' samples. Both conserved end residues are part of each CDR3. The order of the fields is J gene, clone size, D gene, V gene, CDR3 protein, CDR3 DNA. A D gene is named only where the DNA matches it firmly. Size is stated for part of the rows, as once, few or many counts, or as a class when the clone is expanded.

>TRBJ1-1|.|.|TRBV5-1
CASSLWDMNTEAFF
TGCGCCAGCAGCTTGTGGGACATGAACACTGAAGCTTTCTTT
>TRBJ1-3|.|TRBD1|TRBV18
CASSPLGTGDTGNTIYF
TGTGCCAGCTCACCACTCGGGACAGGGGACACTGGAAACACCATATATTTT
>TRBJ2-5|.|.|TRBV6-1
CASRATPTNTQETQYF
TGTGCCAGCAGGGCCACTCCAACTAACACTCAAGAGACCCAGTACTTC
>TRBJ2-5|many|.|TRBV7-2
CASSRSAGIQETQYF
TGTGCCAGCAGCCGTTCGGCGGGAATTCAAGAGACCCAGTACTTC
>TRBJ2-5|.|.|TRBV6-6
CASTRELAGETQYF
TGTGCCAGCACCCGGGAGCTAGCAGGGGAGACCCAGTACTTC
>TRBJ1-5|.|.|TRBV6-6
CASSLGGGQHF
TGTGCCAGCAGTTTGGGGGGGGGTCAGCATTTT
>TRBJ1-6|few|.|TRBV20-1
CSARGAGRHNSPLHF
TGCAGTGCTAGAGGGGCGGGGCGACATAATTCACCCCTCCACTTT
>TRBJ2-3|many|TRBD2|TRBV6-5
CASGLAGVGVGTDTQYF
TGTGCCAGCGGTCTAGCGGGAGTTGGGGTTGGCACAGATACGCAGTATTTT
>TRBJ2-1|.|TRBD2|TRBV10-2
CASRAWGGAGNNNEQFF
TGCGCCAGCAGAGCCTGGGGAGGAGCGGGAAATAACAATGAGCAGTTCTTC
>TRBJ2-3|.|TRBD1|TRBV12-3/TRBV12-4
CASTEGQPTDTQYF
TGTGCCAGCACCGAGGGACAGCCCACAGATACGCAGTATTTT
>TRBJ2-7|many|TRBD2|TRBV12-3/TRBV12-4
CASSFTSGSSYEQYF
TGTGCCAGCAGTTTTACTAGCGGGAGCTCCTACGAGCAGTACTTC
>TRBJ1-5|.|.|TRBV19
CASKDSGTNQPQHF
TGTGCCAGTAAAGACTCCGGCACCAATCAGCCCCAGCATTTT
>TRBJ2-1|.|.|TRBV6-1
CASSLKGDYNEQFF
TGTGCCAGCAGTTTGAAGGGGGACTACAATGAGCAGTTCTTC
>TRBJ1-1|many|.|TRBV2
CASSESGDTEAFF
TGTGCCAGCAGTGAATCCGGGGACACTGAAGCTTTCTTT
>TRBJ1-2|few|.|TRBV29-1
CSVDEGYGYTF
TGCAGCGTTGATGAGGGCTATGGCTACACCTTC
>TRBJ2-3|few|TRBD2|TRBV4-1
CASSHDSSGYTDTQYF
TGCGCCAGCAGCCACGACTCTAGCGGGTACACAGATACGCAGTATTTT
>TRBJ1-1|.|TRBD1|TRBV7-6
CASSLDETGGVRTEAFF
TGTGCCAGCAGCTTAGATGAGACAGGGGGAGTGCGCACTGAAGCTTTCTTT
>TRBJ1-5|few|TRBD1|TRBV4-1
CASSQETGGNQPQHF
TGCGCCAGCAGCCAAGAGACAGGGGGCAATCAGCCCCAGCATTTT
>TRBJ2-5|few|.|TRBV20-1
CSAMGVAVPQETQYF
TGCAGTGCTATGGGGGTAGCGGTACCCCAAGAGACCCAGTACTTC
>TRBJ1-4|.|TRBD1|TRBV4-1
CASSSPGTGVEKLFF
TGCGCCAGCAGCTCCCCCGGGACAGGGGTTGAAAAACTGTTTTTT
>TRBJ2-2|many|.|TRBV7-9
CASRGPENTGELFF
TGTGCCAGCAGAGGGCCGGAGAACACCGGGGAGCTGTTTTTT
>TRBJ2-7|.|TRBD1|TRBV28
CASSPRTGGYDEQYF
TGTGCCAGCAGTCCAAGGACAGGGGGTTATGACGAGCAGTACTTC
>TRBJ2-2|many|.|TRBV7-6
CASSFSWRDGELFF
TGTGCCAGCAGCTTTTCGTGGCGGGACGGGGAGCTGTTTTTT
>TRBJ2-1|few|TRBD2|TRBV29-1
CSVSGIHNEQFF
TGCAGCGTTAGCGGGATACACAATGAGCAGTTCTTC
>TRBJ2-1|few|TRBD2|TRBV9
CASSVSPGLAASTSDEQFF
TGTGCCAGCAGCGTGTCTCCGGGACTAGCGGCTTCAACGTCTGATGAGCAGTTCTTC
>TRBJ2-7|.|.|TRBV20-1
CSALRHLSYEQYF
TGCAGTGCTCTTCGACACCTATCCTACGAGCAGTACTTC
>TRBJ2-2|.|TRBD2|TRBV13
CASSGGLAGAIGSTGELFF
TGTGCCAGCAGCGGGGGACTAGCGGGAGCTATTGGTAGCACCGGGGAGCTGTTTTTT
>TRBJ2-3|.|.|TRBV6-2/TRBV6-3
CASSYSRPTDTQYF
TGTGCCAGCAGCTACTCCAGGCCCACAGATACGCAGTATTTT
>TRBJ1-1|many|TRBD1|TRBV19
CASSIRGQTTTLNTEAFF
TGTGCCAGTAGTATCCGGGGACAGACAACTACTCTGAACACTGAAGCTTTCTTT
>TRBJ2-2|once|.|TRBV2
CASLEIDSWAGELFF
TGTGCCAGCTTGGAAATTGATAGCTGGGCCGGGGAGCTGTTTTTT
>TRBJ1-6|few|TRBD1|TRBV10-3
CAAGQGVSPLHF
TGTGCCGCCGGACAGGGAGTCTCACCCCTCCACTTT
>TRBJ2-2|.|.|TRBV7-6
CASPFTPGELFF
TGTGCCAGCCCCTTCACCCCCGGGGAGCTGTTTTTT
>TRBJ1-4|.|.|TRBV4-1
CASSQARGTNEKLFF
TGCGCCAGCAGCCAAGCAAGGGGAACTAATGAAAAACTGTTTTTT
>TRBJ2-7|many|TRBD2|TRBV7-2
CASSFVAGGREQYF
TGTGCCAGCAGCTTTGTAGCGGGAGGGAGGGAGCAGTACTTC
>TRBJ1-2|few|.|TRBV4-1
CASSQDPQATYGYTF
TGCGCCAGCAGCCAAGATCCCCAGGCCACCTATGGCTACACCTTC